A selection of T cell receptor beta chains follows, all from one sample in a study of vaccination effects on CD4 cells after COVID-19. No antigen has been identified for these receptors. The data were produced by immunoSEQ multiplex PCR, yet TCRdb's version contains in-frame clones alone and is incomplete. The sample lists 20,000 to 25,000 clones, under 75% seen once, with roughly a tenth in the top ten. The material was CD4+ T cells from PBMCs cultured with HCoV-NL63 spike peptides, obtained before COVID-19 vaccination. The receptors derive from a human donor who received a COVID-19 vaccine. The conserved cysteine and the conserved F or W are not part of the CDR3 here.

V gene,J gene,CDR3 protein
TRBV5-1,TRBJ2-1,ASSPGTDHYNEQF
TRBV6-5,TRBJ2-3,ASSRGNLADTQY
TRBV18,TRBJ1-1,ASSPPSGRRGTEAF
TRBV7-9,TRBJ2-5,ASSLDIKQETQY
TRBV5-1,TRBJ2-7,ASSLDPIYEQY
TRBV5-5,TRBJ1-2,ASTLPDRGVPLATHGYT
TRBV5-5,TRBJ1-2,ASSLAGTQTNYGYT
TRBV6-1,TRBJ2-5,ASSEEVGGSQETQY
TRBV6-1,TRBJ1-6,ASSESESSPLH
TRBV7-9,TRBJ1-5,ATEAGLGQPQH
TRBV3-1/TRBV3-2,TRBJ1-2,ASSQTGQGRAGYT
TRBV7-2,TRBJ2-2,ASSLWSGGGTGELF
TRBV5-4,TRBJ2-1,ASSLAGRDEQF
TRBV4-2,TRBJ1-1,ASSPSDTNTEAF
TRBV5-1,TRBJ1-1,ASSLYRNTEAF
TRBV19,TRBJ1-5,ASTMIIPGQDQPQH
TRBV29-1,TRBJ1-3,SVEGGTGDYSGNTIY
TRBV18,TRBJ1-6,ASSLRAGGDSPLH
TRBV18,TRBJ1-2,ASSPYGEGNGYT
TRBV6-4,TRBJ1-6,ASSDAGGSPLH
TRBV18,TRBJ1-1,ASSPRTENTEAF
TRBV30,TRBJ1-5,AWRSVRDPEFNQPQH
TRBV7-8,TRBJ1-5,ASSKDRFGNQPQH
TRBV6-5,TRBJ2-1,ASSINKGPEQF
TRBV25-1,TRBJ2-7,ASSEPNLGSYEQY
TRBV2,TRBJ2-5,ASSVSGPYETQY
TRBV10-1,TRBJ2-3,ASSEQPVDTQY
TRBV9,TRBJ1-4,ASSVPGRNEKLF
TRBV3-1/TRBV3-2,TRBJ2-3,ASSQARGGGRDTQY
TRBV29-1,TRBJ1-2,SVPTGESGGYT
TRBV18,TRBJ1-2,ASSPRGLYGYT
TRBV4-1,TRBJ2-5,ASSQEFRDSQETQY
TRBV27,TRBJ1-1,ASSYRGALKPEAF
TRBV11-2,TRBJ1-1,ASSIRTGVNTEAF
TRBV27,TRBJ2-7,ASSLSGTVVEQY
TRBV29-1,TRBJ2-7,SVEGEGTSGIEQY
TRBV11-3,TRBJ2-1,ASSLDYSYNEQF
TRBV6-5,TRBJ2-5,ASRANQGVETQY
TRBV7-2,TRBJ1-2,ASSPRAEGTLT
TRBV18,TRBJ2-1,ASSPRLAGGYNEQF
TRBV3-1/TRBV3-2,TRBJ2-5,ASSHFGEGETQY
TRBV18,TRBJ1-5,ASSPGLVPNQPQH